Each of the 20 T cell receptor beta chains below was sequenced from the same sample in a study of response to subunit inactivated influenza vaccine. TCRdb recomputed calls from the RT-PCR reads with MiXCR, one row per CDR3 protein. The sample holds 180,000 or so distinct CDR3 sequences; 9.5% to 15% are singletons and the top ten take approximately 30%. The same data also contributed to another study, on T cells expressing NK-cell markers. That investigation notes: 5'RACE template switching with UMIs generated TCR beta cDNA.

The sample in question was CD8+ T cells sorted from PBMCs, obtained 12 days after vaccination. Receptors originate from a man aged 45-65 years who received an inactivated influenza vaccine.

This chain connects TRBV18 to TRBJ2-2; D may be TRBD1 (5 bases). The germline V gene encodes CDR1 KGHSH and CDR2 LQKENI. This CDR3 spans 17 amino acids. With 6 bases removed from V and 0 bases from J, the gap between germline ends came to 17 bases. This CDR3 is CASSHSSRQTNTGELFF. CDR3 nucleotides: TGTGCCAGCTCTCATTCGTCCAGACAGACGAACACCGGGGAGCTGTTTTTT.

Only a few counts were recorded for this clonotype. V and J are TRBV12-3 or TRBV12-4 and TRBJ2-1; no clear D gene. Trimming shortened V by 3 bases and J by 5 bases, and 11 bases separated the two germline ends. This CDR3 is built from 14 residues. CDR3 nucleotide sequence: TGTGCCAGCAGTTTCCTCGGGCAGAACAATGAGCAGTTCTTC. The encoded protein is CASSFLGQNNEQFF.

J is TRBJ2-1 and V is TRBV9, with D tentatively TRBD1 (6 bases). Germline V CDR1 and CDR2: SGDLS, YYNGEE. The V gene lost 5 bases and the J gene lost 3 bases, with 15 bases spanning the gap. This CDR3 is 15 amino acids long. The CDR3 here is CASRRGTFLYNEQFF. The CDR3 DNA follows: TGTGCCAGCAGGAGAGGGACATTTCTCTACAATGAGCAGTTCTTC.

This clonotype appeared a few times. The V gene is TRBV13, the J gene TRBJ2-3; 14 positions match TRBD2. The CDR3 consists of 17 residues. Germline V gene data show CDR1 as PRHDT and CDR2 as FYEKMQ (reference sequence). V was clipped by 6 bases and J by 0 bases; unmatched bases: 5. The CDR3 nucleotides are TGTGCCAGCAGGGGACGGACTAGCGGGGGGAGCACAGATACGCAGTATTTT. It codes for CASRGRTSGGSTDTQYF.

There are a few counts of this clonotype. The CDR3 loop is CASSLGSGSLSYEQYF. The CDR3 bases are TGTGCCAGCAGCTTAGGAAGCGGGTCTCTCTCCTACGAGCAGTACTTC. The chain employs TRBV7-9 and TRBJ2-7, with D maybe TRBD2 (6 bases). The CDR3 consists of 16 residues. V lost 1 base and J lost 0, with 13 bases in between. Germline CDR1 SEHNR, CDR2 FQNEAQ (reference sequence).

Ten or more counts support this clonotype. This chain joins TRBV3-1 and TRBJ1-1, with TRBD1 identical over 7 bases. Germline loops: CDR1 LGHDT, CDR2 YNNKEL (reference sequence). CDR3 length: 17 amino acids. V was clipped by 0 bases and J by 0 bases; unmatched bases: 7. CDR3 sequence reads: CASSQDSTGVVNTEAFF. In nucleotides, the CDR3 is TGTGCCAGCAGCCAAGACAGCACAGGGGTTGTGAACACTGAAGCTTTCTTT.

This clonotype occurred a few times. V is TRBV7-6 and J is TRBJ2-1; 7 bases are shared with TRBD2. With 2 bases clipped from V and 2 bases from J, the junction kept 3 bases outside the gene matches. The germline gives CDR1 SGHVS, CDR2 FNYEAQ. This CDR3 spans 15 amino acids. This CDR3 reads CASSLILAAYNEQFF. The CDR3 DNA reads TGTGCCAGCAGCTTAATCCTAGCGGCCTACAATGAGCAGTTCTTC.

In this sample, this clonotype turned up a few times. CDR3 DNA sequence: TGTGCCAGTAGTATAGATCACGGAATTGAGCAGTTCTTC. It encodes CASSIDHGIEQFF. The chain links TRBV19 to TRBJ2-1; no definite D call. V was shortened by 0 bases and J by 9 bases, with 9 bases between the two germline ends. Germline V gene sequence: CDR1 LNHDA, CDR2 SQIVND (reference sequence). This CDR3 has 13 residues.

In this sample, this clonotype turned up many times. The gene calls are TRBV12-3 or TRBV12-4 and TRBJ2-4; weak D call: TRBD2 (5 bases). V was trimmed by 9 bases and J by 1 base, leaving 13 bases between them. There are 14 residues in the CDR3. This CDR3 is CARTVRRAKNIQYF. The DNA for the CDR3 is TGTGCCAGGACGGTGAGGAGGGCCAAAAACATTCAGTACTTC.

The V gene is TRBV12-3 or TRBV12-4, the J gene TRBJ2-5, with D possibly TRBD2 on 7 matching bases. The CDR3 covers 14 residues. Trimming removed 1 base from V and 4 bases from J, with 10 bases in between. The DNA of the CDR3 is TGTGCCAGCAGTTTAGTGGGAGGGGGAGAGACCCAGTACTTC. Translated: CASSLVGGGETQYF.

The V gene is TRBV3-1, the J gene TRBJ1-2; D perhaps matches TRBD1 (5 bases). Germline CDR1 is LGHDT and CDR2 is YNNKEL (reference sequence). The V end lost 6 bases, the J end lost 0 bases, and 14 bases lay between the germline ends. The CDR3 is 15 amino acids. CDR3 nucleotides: TGTGCCAGCAGGCCAGACAGCGTAGCTAACTATGGCTACACCTTC. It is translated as CASRPDSVANYGYTF.

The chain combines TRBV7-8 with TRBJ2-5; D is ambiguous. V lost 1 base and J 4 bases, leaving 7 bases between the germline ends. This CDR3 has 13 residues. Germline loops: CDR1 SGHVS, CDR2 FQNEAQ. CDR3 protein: CASSLVTGETQYF. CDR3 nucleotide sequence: TGTGCCAGCAGCTTAGTGACGGGAGAGACCCAGTACTTC.

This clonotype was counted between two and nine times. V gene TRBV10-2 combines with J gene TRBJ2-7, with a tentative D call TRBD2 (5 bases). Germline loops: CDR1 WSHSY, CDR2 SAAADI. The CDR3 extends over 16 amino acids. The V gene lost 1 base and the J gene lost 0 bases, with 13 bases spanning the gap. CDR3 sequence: CASSELLGPTSYEQYF. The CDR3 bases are TGCGCCAGCAGTGAGTTACTAGGCCCAACCTCCTACGAGCAGTACTTC.

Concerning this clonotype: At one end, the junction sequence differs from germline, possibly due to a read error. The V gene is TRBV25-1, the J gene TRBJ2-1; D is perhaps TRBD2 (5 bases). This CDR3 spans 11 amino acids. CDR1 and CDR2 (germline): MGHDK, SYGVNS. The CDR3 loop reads CASEGWGEHFF. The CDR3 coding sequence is TGTGCCAGCGAGGGATGGGGTGAGCACTTCTTC.

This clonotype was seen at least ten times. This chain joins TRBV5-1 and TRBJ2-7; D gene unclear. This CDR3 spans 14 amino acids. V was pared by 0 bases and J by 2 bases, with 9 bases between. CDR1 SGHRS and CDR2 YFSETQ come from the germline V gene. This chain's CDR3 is CASSLVGIPYEQYF. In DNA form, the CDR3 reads TGCGCCAGCAGCTTGGTAGGAATCCCCTACGAGCAGTACTTC.

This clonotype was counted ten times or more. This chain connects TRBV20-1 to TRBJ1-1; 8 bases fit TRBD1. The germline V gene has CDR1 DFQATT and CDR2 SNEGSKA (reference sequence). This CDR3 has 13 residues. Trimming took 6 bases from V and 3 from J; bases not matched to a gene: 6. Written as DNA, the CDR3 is TGCAGTGCCTGGGCAGGGGGCTACACTGAAGCTTTCTTT. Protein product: CSAWAGGYTEAFF.

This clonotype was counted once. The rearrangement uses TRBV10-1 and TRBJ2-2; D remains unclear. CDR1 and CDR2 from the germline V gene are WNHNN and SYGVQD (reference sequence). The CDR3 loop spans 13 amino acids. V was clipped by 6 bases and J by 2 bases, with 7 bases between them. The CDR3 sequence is CASSLDNTGELFF. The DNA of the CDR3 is TGCGCCAGCAGCCTCGACAACACCGGGGAGCTGTTTTTT.

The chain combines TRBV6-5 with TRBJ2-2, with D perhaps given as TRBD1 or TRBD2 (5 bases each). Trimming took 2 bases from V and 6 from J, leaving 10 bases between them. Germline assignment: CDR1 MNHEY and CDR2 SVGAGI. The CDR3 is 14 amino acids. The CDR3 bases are TGTGCCAGCAGTTACCGGGGCGTCTCCGGGGAGCTGTTTTTT. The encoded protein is CASSYRGVSGELFF.

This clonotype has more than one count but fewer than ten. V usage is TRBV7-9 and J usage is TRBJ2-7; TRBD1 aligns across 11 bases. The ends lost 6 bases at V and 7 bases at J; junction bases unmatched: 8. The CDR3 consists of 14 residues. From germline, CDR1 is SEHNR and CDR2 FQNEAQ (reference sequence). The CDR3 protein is CASRHGQGADEQYF. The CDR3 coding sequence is TGTGCCAGCAGACACGGACAGGGGGCGGATGAGCAGTACTTC. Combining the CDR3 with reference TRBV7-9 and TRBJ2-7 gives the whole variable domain DTGVSQNPRHKITKRGQNVTFRCDPISEHNRLYWYRQTLGQGPEFLTYFQNEAQLEKSRLLSDRFSAERPKGSFSTLEIQRTEQGDSAMYLCASRHGQGADEQYFGPGTRLTVT.

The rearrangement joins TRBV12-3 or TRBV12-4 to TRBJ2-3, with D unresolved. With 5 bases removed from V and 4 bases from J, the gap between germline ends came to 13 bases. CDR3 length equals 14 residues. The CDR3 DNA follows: TGTGCCAGCAGTCCACAAGACCCATCAGATACGCAGTATTTT. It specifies CASSPQDPSDTQYF.